The 16 T cell receptor beta chains below were found in one sample sequenced in a study of T cell clonality in common variable immunodeficiency. General study results and limits: Fewer deletions and N-nucleotide insertions were reportedly seen in common variable immunodeficiency TCR beta sequences.

Assay: immunoSEQ multiplex PCR; the TCRdb copy retains only in-frame clones and omits some. Singletons are absent from the sample, which has roughly 42,000 clones. No antigens are known for them. Material for sequencing was peripheral blood mononuclear cells. Source of these receptors: a human donor with common variable immunodeficiency.

This clone occurred many times. The read stops 3 residues short of the end of the CDR3; the missing end is completed from the germline J gene. This chain uses TRBV20-1 with TRBJ2-7; TRBD1 aligns across 12 bases. The germline gives CDR1 DFQATT, CDR2 SNEGSKA (reference sequence). The CDR3 is 18 residues long. V shed 5 bases and J 4 bases; nucleotides not matched to a gene: 18. The CDR3 is CSAGGGQGAQVLSYEQYF. The CDR3 DNA, read in part, is TGCAGTGCTGGAGGGGGACAGGGGGCTCAGGTTCTAAGTTACGAG.

This clone has a count of ten or more. The missing CDR3 end, 3 residues past where the read stops, is filled in from the germline J gene. The V call is TRBV4-1, the J call TRBJ2-7; 7 bases agree with TRBD1. This CDR3 is built from 15 residues. From germline, CDR1 is MGHRA and CDR2 YSYEKL. V shed 1 base and J 1 base; nucleotides not matched to a gene: 4. This CDR3 is CASSQATGNSYEQYF. CDR3 DNA, as far as it was read: TGCGCCAGCAGCCAAGCGACAGGGAATTCCTACGAG.

Remarks on this clone: The read is 3 residues too short to cover the CDR3 end, so that end is filled in from the germline J gene. The chain has TRBV7-2 and TRBJ2-3; D is undetermined. CDR1 is SGHTA, CDR2 FQGNSA, per germline. V was cut by 5 bases and J by 7 bases, with 7 bases left in between. The CDR3 contains 11 residues. The CDR3 spells CASSLRYTQYF. Incomplete CDR3 DNA: TGTGCCAGCAGCCTACGATATACG.

This clone was seen at least ten times. The CDR3 end is not reached by the read, which stops 3 residues before it; the germline J gene fills it in. V is TRBV19 and J is TRBJ2-3; 7 nucleotides align to TRBD2. The CDR3 loop spans 14 amino acids. The V and J ends lost 6 bases and 3 bases, in that order; junction bases with no gene match: 6. Germline CDR1 LNHDA, CDR2 SQIVND (reference sequence). CDR3 loop: CASRRSGRTDTQYF. The covered CDR3 bases are TGTGCCAGTAGACGTAGCGGGCGGACAGATACG.

This clone is medium-sized within its sample. The read falls 3 residues short of the CDR3 end, and the missing part is taken from the germline J gene. The chain couples TRBV20-1 to TRBJ2-3; 8 bases align to TRBD2. Germline-derived CDR1 and CDR2 are DFQATT and SNEGSKA (reference sequence). CDR3 length: 15 amino acids. Unmatched junction bases numbered 6, after V lost 3 bases and J lost 1 base. CDR3 bases read: TGCAGTGCTAGGGATAGCGGGAAGGGCACAGATACG. Encoded protein: CSARDSGKGTDT. The entire CDR3 is CSARDSGKGTDTQYF.

As to this clone: The DNA ends 3 residues before the CDR3 does, and the rest of the CDR3 is filled in from the germline J gene. This chain links TRBV30 with TRBJ2-3; TRBD2 might be the D (5 bases). Germline values: CDR1 GTSNPN, CDR2 SVGIG (reference sequence). The V and J ends lost 6 bases and 5 bases respectively, with 15 bases between them. CDR3 size: 13 residues. The CDR3 reads CACSEGAKDTQYF. CDR3 bases read: TGTGCCTGTTCCGAGGGCGCGAAAGATACG.

In this sample, this clone turned up a few times. Read sequence stops 3 residues before the CDR3 end, and the germline J gene provides the missing end. This chain joins TRBV19 and TRBJ1-5; 8 nucleotides align to TRBD1. With 8 bases clipped from V and 6 bases from J, the junction kept 12 bases outside the gene matches. The CDR3 contains 15 residues. Germline V gene lookup returns CDR1 LNHDA and CDR2 SQIVND (reference sequence). This CDR3 is CASRISQGAGQPQHF. The CDR3 bases that were read are TGTGCCAGTCGAATCTCCCAGGGGGCCGGTCAGCCC.

This clone was observed a few times. With the read ending 3 residues before the CDR3 end, the germline J gene is used to fill in that end. V and J are TRBV30 and TRBJ1-4, with a possible D match to TRBD1 (6 bases). Germline values: CDR1 GTSNPN, CDR2 SVGIG (reference sequence). Trimming removed 2 bases at V and 8 bases at J, with 9 bases between. This CDR3 contains 12 residues. The CDR3 DNA, read in part, is TGTGCCTGGAGTCAAAGGGGGGAAAAA. Amino acids: CAWSQRGEK. The full-length CDR3 reads as CAWSQRGEKLFF. The full variable domain, with the rest looked up from reference TRBV30 and TRBJ1-4, is SQTIHQWPATLVQPVGSPLSLECTVEGTSNPNLYWYRQAAGRGLQLLFYSVGIGQISSEVPQNLSASRPQDRQFILSSKKLLLSDSGFYLCAWSQRGEKLFFGSGTQLSVL.

This clone was observed at least ten times. The read ends 3 residues before the CDR3 terminus; that terminus is restored from the germline J gene. The chain employs TRBV5-8 and TRBJ2-7; D is perhaps TRBD1 (6 bases). The germline gives CDR1 SGHTS, CDR2 YDEGEE. The V end lost 1 base, the J end lost 3 bases, and 14 bases lay between the germline ends. This CDR3 region has 15 residues. The DNA read from the CDR3 is TGTGCCAGCAGCTTGAAACAGGGCCCCAACTACGAG. Amino acids: CASSLKQGPNYE. The whole CDR3 region reads CASSLKQGPNYEQYF.

This clone was seen a few times. The read is 3 residues too short to cover the CDR3 end, so that end is filled in from the germline J gene. The chain combines TRBV7-6 with TRBJ2-2, with D perhaps TRBD1 (6 bases). In germline, CDR1 is SGHVS, CDR2 FNYEAQ. This CDR3 region has 16 residues. V was pared by 4 bases and J by 9 bases, with 21 bases between. The part of the CDR3 DNA that was read is TGTGCCAGCAGCTCTGGGGGCCTACCAAATCACCGGGAG. It encodes CASSSGGLPNHRE. The whole CDR3 sequence reads CASSSGGLPNHRELFF.

In its sample, this clone was seen a few times. The sequence runs out 3 residues before the end of the CDR3; the remainder is reconstructed from the germline J gene. The V call is TRBV7-2, the J call TRBJ2-7; 10 nucleotides match TRBD2. V was pared by 0 bases and J by 4 bases, with 9 bases of the junction left unmatched. The CDR3 covers 17 residues. Germline assignment: CDR1 SGHTA and CDR2 FQGNSA. This CDR3 is CASSLAPPLAGEYEQYF. Partial CDR3 DNA: TGTGCCAGCAGCTTAGCGCCCCCGCTAGCGGGAGAATACGAG.

This clone showed up many times. The read halts 3 residues ahead of the CDR3 end, with the missing end drawn from the germline J gene. This rearrangement joins TRBV7-3 to TRBJ2-2; 7 bases are a match to TRBD1. The CDR3 loop spans 16 amino acids. Looked up from germline, CDR1 is SGHTA and CDR2 is FQGTGA. V trimming: 5 bases; J trimming: 0 bases; junction bases outside the gene matches: 6. CDR3 region: CASSPTGVANTGELFF. The DNA read from the CDR3 is TGTGCCAGCAGCCCAACAGGGGTCGCGAACACCGGGGAG.

The sample holds many counts of this clone. The read ends 3 residues before the CDR3 terminus; that terminus is restored from the germline J gene. The rearrangement links TRBV7-2 to TRBJ1-2; 8 bases map to TRBD1. The length of the CDR3 is 14 residues. CDR1 and CDR2 from the germline V gene are SGHTA and FQGNSA. CDR3 bases read: TGTGCCAGCAGCTTCGTCGGGACAGGTTTGAGC. It encodes CASSFVGTGLS. The whole CDR3 protein is CASSFVGTGLSYTF.

As for this clone: From the germline J gene comes the end of the CDR3, since the read stops 3 residues before it. J is TRBJ2-7 and V is TRBV7-1, with D maybe TRBD1 (7 bases). TRBV7-1 falls under the ORF class, with uncertain function. The CDR3 consists of 21 residues. V lost 2 bases and J 0 bases, leaving 29 bases between the germline ends. The CDR3 sequence is CASSSPTPGDSYTTISYEQYF. The sequenced CDR3 bases are TGTGCCAGCAGCTCACCTACCCCGGGGGACAGTTATACCACAATCTCCTACGAG.

This clone was picked up a small number of times. The read finishes 3 residues shy of the CDR3 end, and the germline J gene is used to complete it. The rearrangement uses TRBV20-1 and TRBJ1-3, with 9 bases matching TRBD1. CDR1 is DFQATT, CDR2 SNEGSKA, per germline (reference sequence). V lost 7 bases to trimming and J lost 4 bases; unmatched junction nucleotides: 5. CDR3 length: 13 residues. This chain's CDR3 is CSVTGGLGNTIYF. The CDR3 DNA, read in part, is TGCAGTGTAACAGGGGGCCTAGGAAACACC.

This clone has a handful of counts. The read stops 3 residues short of the end of the CDR3; the missing end is completed from the germline J gene. V gene TRBV7-9 combines with J gene TRBJ2-7, with a tentative D call TRBD1 (6 bases). The CDR3 is 13 residues long. CDR1 and CDR2 (germline): SEHNR, FQNEAQ (reference sequence). Trimming left V 5 bases short and J 3 bases short, with 11 bases between. The CDR3 loop is CASSGDIIYEQYF. Partial CDR3 DNA: TGTGCCAGCAGCGGGGACATAATCTACGAG.